Sequencing of this T cell receptor beta chain was carried out in a study of technical replicates of blood from a handful of donors. This clone was seen only once. Germline-derived CDR1 and CDR2 are SQVTM and ANQGSEA. The CDR3 covers 12 residues. The ends were cut back, 7 bases at V and 6 bases at J, with 15 bases in the middle. Clones were read by immunoSEQ multiplex PCR, and TCRdb kept only the in-frame ones, dropping some. The sample carries about 88,000 clones, about 90% recorded once. The chain combines TRBV29-1 with TRBJ1-1; D is uncertain. Sequencing used T cells isolated from PBMCs. The clonotype comes from a human donor in good health. The CDR3 protein is CSGGPAGAEAFF. The CDR3 DNA follows: TGCAGCGGCGGACCGGCCGGGGCTGAAGCTTTCTTT.